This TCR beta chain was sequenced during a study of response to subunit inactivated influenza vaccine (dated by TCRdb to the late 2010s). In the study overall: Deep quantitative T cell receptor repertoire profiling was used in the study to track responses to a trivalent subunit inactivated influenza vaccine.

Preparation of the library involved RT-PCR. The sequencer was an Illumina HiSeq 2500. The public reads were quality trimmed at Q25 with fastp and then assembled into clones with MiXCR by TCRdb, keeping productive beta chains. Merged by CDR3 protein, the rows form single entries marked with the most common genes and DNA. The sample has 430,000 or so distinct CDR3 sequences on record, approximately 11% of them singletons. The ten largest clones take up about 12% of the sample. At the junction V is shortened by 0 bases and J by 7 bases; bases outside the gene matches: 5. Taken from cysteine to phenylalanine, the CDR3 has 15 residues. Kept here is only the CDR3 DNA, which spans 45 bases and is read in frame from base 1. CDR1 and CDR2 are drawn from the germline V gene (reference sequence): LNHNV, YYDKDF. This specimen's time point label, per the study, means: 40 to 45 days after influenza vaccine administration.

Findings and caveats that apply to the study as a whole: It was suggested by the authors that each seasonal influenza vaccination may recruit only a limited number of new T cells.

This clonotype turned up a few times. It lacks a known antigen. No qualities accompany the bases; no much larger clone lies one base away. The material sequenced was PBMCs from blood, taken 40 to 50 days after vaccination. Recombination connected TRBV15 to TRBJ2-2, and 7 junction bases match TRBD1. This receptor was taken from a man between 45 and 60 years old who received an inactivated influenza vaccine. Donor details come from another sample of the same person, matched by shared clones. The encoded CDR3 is CATSRDQNRGGELFF. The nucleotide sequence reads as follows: TGTGCCACCAGCAGAGATCAAAACAGGGGCGGGGAGCTGTTTTTT.